This TCR beta chain was captured in a study of T cell repertoires in aging, cancer and after chemotherapy (dated by TCRdb to between 2018 and 2020). For the study in its entirety: Donors were distributed across six age groups ranging from 30 or younger to 70 or older, with at least three individuals included per group. Healthy donor control TCR repertoires were recorded over several months to years and showed clear clonal overlap across re-sampling. Several million TCR reads were contained in the full dataset. To look at immunoaging and at how T cells reconstitute after chemotherapy, the study profiled TCR beta repertoires in peripheral blood from both healthy donors and cancer patients. The cohort comprised around 220 cancer patients, 85 to 94 with hematological and fewer than 140 with solid cancers, plus 95 healthy donors as a reference group.

Results and caveats for the whole study, not just this receptor: Compared with age-matched healthy donors, untreated patients with hematological or solid cancers had significantly lower TCR diversity and higher clonality in blood. The authors noted that the repertoire data do not allow conclusions about immunological memory after chemotherapy. In healthy donors, the drop in TCR diversity with age came mainly from a loss of richness, whereas in cancer patients a loss of evenness also played a part. An increase in median generation probability over the chemotherapy interval was observed in both cancer cohorts, suggesting that the repertoire was reconstituted through rebound thymic output.

By sample share, this clonotype is medium-sized (0.01 to 0.1%). The clone's antigen remains unknown. Base qualities are missing; no much larger clone stands one base away. Genomic DNA extracted from peripheral blood, rather than sorted cells or RNA, was used as the source for amplification of TCR beta rearrangements. The CDR3, cysteine through phenylalanine, is 14 amino acids long. Of the read, only the CDR3 DNA is kept; its 42 bases are in frame from base 1. The V end gives up 6 bases and the J end 3 bases, leaving 6 bases in the junction not matched to a gene. CDR1 DFQATT and CDR2 SNEGSKA were looked up in the germline V gene (reference sequence). Multiplex touch-down PCR with a mixed TRB-A/B primer pool was used to amplify rearranged TRB sequences covering the V, D and J segments. Illumina adapters and sample indices were added to the amplicons in two consecutive PCR reactions performed with Phusion HS II polymerase. Amplicons were gel-purified with the NucleoSpin Gel and PCR Clean-up kit, then checked with Qubit and an Agilent 2100 Bioanalyzer. The libraries were sequenced on an Illumina MiSeq with 600-cycle, single-indexed, paired-end runs. As for how the authors treated the data: TRB sequences were processed with MiXCR versions 2.12 and 3.0.5. A clone was defined as each unique CDR3 nucleotide sequence, and only productive sequences supported by at least two reads were kept. The repertoire metrics were Shannon diversity, evenness, clonality (calculated as one minus evenness), and diversity profiles parameterized by alpha from 0 to 5. Generation probabilities of clones in paired pre- and post-chemotherapy samples were computed with the IGoR algorithm. TCRdb's own reprocessing of the public reads used fastp at Q25 and MiXCR and kept productive beta chains. Rows with a matching CDR3 protein are joined into one entry that keeps the most common DNA and genes. The V and J calls follow TCRdb's processing rather than the paper's. In all, the sample holds about 13,000 distinct CDR3 sequences, and roughly 28% of those were seen once. The top ten clones comprise around 3% of the sample.

The sequence is built from TRBV20-1 and TRBJ2-1; the central 9 bases match TRBD2. The receptor was derived from a human donor in good health. The specimen was blood. The nucleotide sequence is given as TGCAGTGCAAAGGCGGGGGGGAACTACAATGAGCAGTTCTTC. It encodes CSAKAGGNYNEQFF.